Each of the 31 T cell receptor beta chains below was sequenced from the same sample in a study of Ad26.COV2.S vaccination and SARS-CoV-2 variants. Profiled with immunoSEQ multiplex PCR; TCRdb holds only in-frame clones, not every one. The top ten hold about 5.5% of the sample, which has more than 150,000 clones, around 90% seen once. Sequencing was performed on peripheral blood, taken after recovery from COVID-19. Receptors were obtained from a human donor who had recovered from COVID-19.

This sequence joins TRBV5-6 and TRBJ2-7; unclear D gene. The CDR3 has 12 residues. CDR1 is SGHDT and CDR2 is YYEEEE in the germline V gene. The V end lost 3 bases, the J end lost 3 bases, and 7 bases lay between the germline ends. The CDR3 DNA is TGTGCCAGCAGCTCGTACAACTACGAGCAGTACTTC. It yields the protein CASSSYNYEQYF.

The chain links TRBV11-2 to TRBJ2-3; unclear D gene. CDR1 SGHAT and CDR2 FQNNGV come from the germline V gene. The CDR3 consists of 14 residues. V was trimmed by 7 bases and J by 3 bases, leaving 14 bases between them. In nucleotides, the CDR3 is TGTGCCAGCACGCCCTTCGGGTGGACAGATACGCAGTATTTT. This sequence encodes CASTPFGWTDTQYF.

CDR3 loop: CASSPPRQGGQPQHF. The CDR3 DNA is TGTGCCAGCAGTCCGCCCCGACAGGGGGGTCAGCCCCAGCATTTT. This chain links TRBV28 with TRBJ1-5; 9 bases are shared with TRBD1. The CDR3 is 15 amino acids. Looked up from germline, CDR1 is MDHEN and CDR2 is SYDVKM. The trim removed 5 bases at V and 6 bases at J, leaving 8 bases unmatched.

This clone was detected only once. The chain links TRBV28 to TRBJ2-1, with D possibly TRBD2 on 5 matching bases. CDR3 length: 14 amino acids. V was trimmed by 6 bases and J by 4 bases, leaving 13 bases between them. The germline V gene encodes CDR1 MDHEN and CDR2 SYDVKM. CDR3 loop: CASSSLRAYNEQFF. CDR3 bases: TGTGCCAGCAGCTCACTGAGGGCGTACAATGAGCAGTTCTTC.

The CDR3 sequence: CTSSPWGGVSGNTIYF. CDR3 nucleotides: TGCACCAGCAGCCCTTGGGGGGGGGTCTCTGGAAACACCATATATTTT. The V gene is TRBV1, the J gene TRBJ1-3. TRBV1 is designated a pseudogene. CDR3 length equals 16 residues.

The gene calls are TRBV6-6 and TRBJ2-3; possibly TRBD2 for D (5 bases). There are 16 residues in the CDR3. Trimming shortened V by 6 bases and J by 2 bases, and 18 bases separated the two germline ends. Germline lookup yields CDR1 MNHNY and CDR2 SVGAGI (reference sequence). The CDR3 DNA reads as TGTGCCAGCAGAATCACGGAGGCATTCAACACAGATACGCAGTATTTT. Protein: CASRITEAFNTDTQYF.

The J gene is TRBJ2-3, the V gene TRBV4-1, with D maybe TRBD2 (6 bases). V dropped 2 bases and J dropped 5 bases, with 14 bases sitting between them. Looked up from germline, CDR1 is MGHRA and CDR2 is YSYEKL. CDR3 size: 15 residues. The CDR3 region is CASSQRLVLGDTQYF. CDR3 nucleotide sequence: TGCGCCAGCAGCCAACGACTAGTCTTAGGAGATACGCAGTATTTT.

The chain uses TRBV5-1 and TRBJ1-2; 7 nucleotides match TRBD1. The CDR3 extends over 15 amino acids. Germline V CDR1 and CDR2: SGHRS, YFSETQ. V was clipped by 4 bases and J by 0 bases; unmatched bases: 6. CDR3 DNA sequence: TGCGCCAGCAGCCCGGGACAGTTAGCTAACTATGGCTACACCTTC. Protein: CASSPGQLANYGYTF. Full variable domain (outside the CDR3, taken from reference TRBV5-1 and TRBJ1-2): KAGVTQTPRYLIKTRGQQVTLSCSPISGHRSVSWYQQTPGQGLQFLFEYFSETQRNKGNFPGRFSGRQFSNSRSEMNVSTLELGDSALYLCASSPGQLANYGYTFGSGTRLTVV.

This clone was found once. This chain links TRBV11-2 with TRBJ2-1, with D perhaps TRBD2 (5 bases). The CDR3 covers 14 residues. From germline, CDR1 is SGHAT and CDR2 FQNNGV. V gave up 8 bases and J gave up 9 bases, with 20 bases separating them. CDR3 sequence (DNA): TGTGCCAGCTTTTACCCGGGGAAGAACGGTGAGCAGTTCTTC. Translated: CASFYPGKNGEQFF.

The V call is TRBV27, the J call TRBJ2-7; a weak D match, TRBD2 (5 bases). Per the germline V gene, CDR1 is MNHEY and CDR2 is SMNVEV (reference sequence). The V and J ends lost 8 bases and 6 bases respectively, with 11 bases between them. This CDR3 is built from 11 residues. The CDR3 DNA sequence: TGTGCCAGCTCTGAGGGATCCGAGCAGTACTTC. Residues: CASSEGSEQYF.

The DNA of the CDR3 is TGTGCTAGTGGTCTTCCAGGGAAGGGAGCTTTCTTT. This encodes CASGLPGKGAFF. This chain connects TRBV12-5 to TRBJ1-1; D may be TRBD1 (5 bases). CDR3 length equals 12 residues. Germline lookup yields CDR1 LGHNT and CDR2 FRNRAP. V dropped 5 bases and J dropped 10 bases, with 14 bases sitting between them.

In this sample, this clone turned up once. V and J are TRBV6-5 and TRBJ1-4; no reliable D call. Trimming took off 0 bases at V and 8 bases at J, with 7 bases between the two ends. The CDR3 consists of 13 residues. Germline V lookup: CDR1 MNHEY, CDR2 SVGAGI. In DNA, the CDR3 is TGTGCCAGCAGTTACTCGGCGGAGGAAAAACTGTTTTTT. This translates into CASSYSAEEKLFF.

The rearrangement links TRBV9 to TRBJ1-2, with 10 bases identical to TRBD1. The CDR3 length is 15 residues. The J segment lost 6 bases and the V segment lost 0 bases, leaving 5 bases of the junction unmatched. The germline V gene encodes CDR1 SGDLS and CDR2 YYNGEE. The CDR3 reads CASSVARDRGNGYTF. In DNA, the CDR3 is TGTGCCAGCAGCGTAGCTCGGGACAGGGGCAATGGCTACACCTTC.

V gene TRBV11-2 combines with J gene TRBJ2-1; 12 bases line up with TRBD2. J gave up 4 bases and V 3 bases, and 1 base lay outside the gene matches. Germline assignment: CDR1 SGHAT and CDR2 FQNNGV. There are 15 residues in the CDR3. CDR3 DNA sequence: TGTGCCAGCAGCTTTGGGACTAGCGGGTACAATGAGCAGTTCTTC. This sequence encodes CASSFGTSGYNEQFF.

The CDR3: CSVEGPGGAEQFF. The DNA for the CDR3 is TGCAGCGTTGAAGGCCCGGGCGGGGCGGAGCAGTTCTTC. This rearrangement joins TRBV29-1 to TRBJ2-1, with D possibly TRBD2 on 6 matching bases. Per germline, CDR1 SQVTM and CDR2 ANQGSEA. This CDR3 is 13 amino acids long. V shed 1 base and J shed 10 bases, with 14 bases lying between them.

The gene calls are TRBV25-1 and TRBJ2-7; D gene ambiguous. Germline lookup yields CDR1 MGHDK and CDR2 SYGVNS. The CDR3 consists of 13 residues. V dropped 2 bases and J dropped 3 bases, with 8 bases sitting between them. The CDR3 loop reads CASSERSLYEQYF. The CDR3 coding sequence is TGTGCCAGCAGTGAACGGAGCCTCTACGAGCAGTACTTC.

This rearrangement joins TRBV3-1 (or the pseudogene TRBV3-2) to TRBJ2-1; TRBD2 matches at 12 bases. The length of the CDR3 is 16 residues. V was clipped by 4 bases and J by 4 bases; unmatched bases: 5. Per the germline V gene, CDR1 is LGHDT and CDR2 is YNNKEL (reference sequence). The CDR3 coding sequence is TGTGCCAGCAGCCCGTGGACTAGCGGGAATTACAATGAGCAGTTCTTC. It codes for CASSPWTSGNYNEQFF.

The CDR3 sequence: CASSVSRDRAYGYTF. CDR3 in DNA: TGTGCCAGTAGTGTATCCCGGGACAGGGCCTATGGCTACACCTTC. The chain combines TRBV19 with TRBJ1-2, with 9 positions matching TRBD1. J lost 4 bases, V lost 5 bases, and 8 bases had no gene match. The CDR3 totals 15 residues. The germline CDR1 and CDR2 sequences are LNHDA and SQIVND (reference sequence). The full variable domain, with the rest looked up from reference TRBV19 and TRBJ1-2, is DGGITQSPKYLFRKEGQNVTLSCEQNLNHDAMYWYRQDPGQGLRLIYYSQIVNDFQKGDIAEGYSVSREKKESFPLTVTSAQKNPTAFYLCASSVSRDRAYGYTFGSGTRLTVV.

The V call is TRBV6-4, the J call TRBJ1-1; unclear D gene. The V end lost 2 bases, the J end lost 2 bases, and 12 bases lay between the germline ends. CDR1 is MRHNA and CDR2 is SNTAGT in the germline V gene. This CDR3 spans 15 amino acids. This chain's CDR3 is CASSDQPGVNTEAFF. The CDR3 coding sequence is TGTGCCAGCAGTGACCAACCCGGGGTCAACACTGAAGCTTTCTTT.

The J gene is TRBJ2-3, the V gene TRBV10-3; D remains unclear. Germline V gene sequence: CDR1 ENHRY, CDR2 SYGVKD. V was trimmed by 8 bases and J by 5 bases, leaving 17 bases between them. This CDR3 is built from 14 residues. CDR3 sequence (DNA): TGTGCCATCTGGGCGACTGGGGAAGGAGATACGCAGTATTTT. Translation gives CAIWATGEGDTQYF.

V is TRBV4-2 and J is TRBJ2-3; D not certain. Germline loops: CDR1 LGHNA, CDR2 YNFKEQ. Trimming took off 1 base at V and 9 bases at J, with 8 bases between the two ends. There are 12 residues in the CDR3. CDR3 sequence (DNA): TGTGCCAGCAGCCAAGCGGATTGGACGCAGTATTTT. It is translated as CASSQADWTQYF.

This sequence joins TRBV2 and TRBJ1-5, with TRBD1 matching 7 bases. The V segment lost 8 bases and the J segment 0 bases; nucleotides outside the gene matches: 7. CDR1 and CDR2 from the germline V gene are SNHLY and FYNNEI. The CDR3 is 15 residues long. CDR3 loop: CASSGTAHSNQPQHF. The DNA for the CDR3 is TGTGCCAGCTCCGGGACAGCTCATAGCAATCAGCCCCAGCATTTT.

In regard to this clone: The same CDR3 also results from other DNA sequences found in this sample. The chain couples TRBV3-1 (or the pseudogene TRBV3-2) to TRBJ1-1; D not certain. There are 14 residues in the CDR3. From germline, CDR1 is LGHDT and CDR2 YNNKEL (reference sequence). The V gene lost 0 bases and the J gene lost 2 bases, with 7 bases spanning the gap. The CDR3 sequence: CASSQDRANTEAFF. The CDR3 nucleotides are TGTGCCAGCAGCCAAGATAGAGCCAACACTGAAGCTTTCTTT.

V and J are TRBV4-1 and TRBJ2-7, with 10 bases lining up with TRBD1. CDR1 and CDR2 (germline): MGHRA, YSYEKL. This CDR3 has 15 amino acids. With V trimmed by 2 bases and J by 2 bases, 3 bases remained unmatched. CDR3 in DNA: TGCGCCAGCAGCCAAAGGGACAGGGGAACCTACGAGCAGTACTTC. Amino acids: CASSQRDRGTYEQYF.

The V gene is TRBV29-1, the J gene TRBJ1-2; D is unclear. Looked up from germline, CDR1 is SQVTM and CDR2 is ANQGSEA. Deletions cut 2 bases from V and 8 bases from J, with 18 bases between. The CDR3 has 14 amino acids. The CDR3 is CSVESRHNVWGYTF. The CDR3 coding sequence is TGCAGCGTTGAAAGCCGGCACAATGTGTGGGGCTACACCTTC.

The V and J genes are TRBV19 and TRBJ2-3, with 9 bases fitting TRBD1. Germline CDR1 and CDR2: LNHDA and SQIVND (reference sequence). There are 16 residues in the CDR3. With V trimmed by 5 bases and J by 2 bases, 8 bases remained unmatched. As DNA, the CDR3 is TGTGCCAGTAGTCCGGACAGGGGAAGCCACACAGATACGCAGTATTTT. Its translation is CASSPDRGSHTDTQYF.

This clone was picked up one time. DNA for the CDR3: TGTGCTAGTGGTTTGACCCCTGGGGCGGGAGAGGCCTACGAGCAGTACTTC. Translated, it gives CASGLTPGAGEAYEQYF. The chain links TRBV12-5 to TRBJ2-7; 7 nucleotides agree with TRBD2. In germline, CDR1 is LGHNT, CDR2 FRNRAP. The CDR3 consists of 17 residues. V lost 2 bases and J lost 2; bases outside the gene matches: 12.

This clone appeared a single time. J is TRBJ2-5 and V is TRBV5-1; the D call may be TRBD1 or TRBD2 (5 bases each). The CDR3 sequence is 15 residues long. Germline V gene lookup returns CDR1 SGHRS and CDR2 YFSETQ. V dropped 0 bases and J dropped 1 base, with 10 bases sitting between them. CDR3 DNA sequence: TGCGCCAGCAGCTTGGAGCCAGGGAGCCAAGAGACCCAGTACTTC. Amino acids: CASSLEPGSQETQYF.

The CDR3 protein is CASSLEPGAGGNTIYF. CDR3 DNA: TGTGCCAGCAGCTTGGAACCGGGGGCCGGAGGAAACACCATATATTTT. This sequence joins TRBV5-8 and TRBJ1-3; D is perhaps TRBD1 (6 bases). Germline CDR1 and CDR2: SGHTS and YDEGEE. This CDR3 comprises 16 residues. V lost 0 bases to trimming and J lost 4 bases, with 14 bases between them.

The chain joins TRBV20-1 to TRBJ2-5; no clear D gene. Between the trimmed V and J ends, which lost 3 bases and 4 bases, there was a span of 6 bases. Per the germline V gene, CDR1 is DFQATT and CDR2 is SNEGSKA (reference sequence). This CDR3 contains 11 residues. This CDR3 is CSASQRETQYF. CDR3 in DNA: TGCAGTGCTAGTCAGAGAGAGACCCAGTACTTC.

The chain employs TRBV5-1 and TRBJ2-5; D perhaps matches TRBD2 (5 bases). There are 16 residues in the CDR3. Germline V gives CDR1 SGHRS, CDR2 YFSETQ. V was trimmed by 1 base and J by 5 bases, leaving 18 bases between them. The CDR3 region has the DNA TGCGCCAGCAGCTTGAATCCGAGCGGACGGAGGGAGACCCAGTACTTC. This gives the protein CASSLNPSGRRETQYF.